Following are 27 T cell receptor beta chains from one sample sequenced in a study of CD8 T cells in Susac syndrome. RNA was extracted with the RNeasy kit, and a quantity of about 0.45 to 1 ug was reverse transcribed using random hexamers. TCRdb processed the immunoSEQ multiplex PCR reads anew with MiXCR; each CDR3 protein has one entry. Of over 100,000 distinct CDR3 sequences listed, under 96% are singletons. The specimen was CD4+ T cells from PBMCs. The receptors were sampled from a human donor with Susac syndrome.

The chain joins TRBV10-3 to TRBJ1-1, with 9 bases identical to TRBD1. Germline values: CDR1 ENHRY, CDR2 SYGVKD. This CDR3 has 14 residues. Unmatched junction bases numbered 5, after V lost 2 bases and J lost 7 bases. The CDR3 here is CAISEPGQGLEAFF. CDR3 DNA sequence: TGTGCCATCAGTGAGCCGGGACAGGGACTTGAAGCTTTCTTT.

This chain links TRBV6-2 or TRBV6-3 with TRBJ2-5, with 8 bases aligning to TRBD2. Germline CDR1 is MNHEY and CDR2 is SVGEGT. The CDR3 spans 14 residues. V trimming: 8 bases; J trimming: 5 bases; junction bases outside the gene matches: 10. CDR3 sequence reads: CASSGLAGEETQYF. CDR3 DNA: TGTGCCAGCTCCGGGCTAGCGGGCGAGGAGACCCAGTACTTC.

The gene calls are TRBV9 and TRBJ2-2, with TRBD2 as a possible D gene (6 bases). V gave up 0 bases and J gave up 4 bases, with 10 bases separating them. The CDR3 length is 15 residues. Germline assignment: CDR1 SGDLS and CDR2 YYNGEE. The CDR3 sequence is CASSVEEGRTGELFF. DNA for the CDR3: TGTGCCAGCAGCGTAGAGGAGGGCCGCACCGGGGAGCTGTTTTTT.

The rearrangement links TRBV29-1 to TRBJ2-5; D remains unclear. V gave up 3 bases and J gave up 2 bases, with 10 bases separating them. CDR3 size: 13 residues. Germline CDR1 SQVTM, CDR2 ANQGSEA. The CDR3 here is CSVDKLRQETQYF. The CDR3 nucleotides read TGCAGCGTTGATAAATTGCGGCAAGAGACCCAGTACTTC. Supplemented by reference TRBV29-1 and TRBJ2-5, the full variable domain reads SAVISQKPSRDICQRGTSLTIQCQVDSQVTMMFWYRQQPGQSLTLIATANQGSEATYESGFVIDKFPISRPNLTFSTLTVSNMSPEDSSIYLCSVDKLRQETQYFGPGTRLLVL.

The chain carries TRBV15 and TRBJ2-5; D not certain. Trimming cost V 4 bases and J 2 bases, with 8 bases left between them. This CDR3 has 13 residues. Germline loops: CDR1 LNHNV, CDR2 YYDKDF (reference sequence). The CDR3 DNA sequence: TGTGCCACCAGCAAGGGCAGTCAAGAGACCCAGTACTTC. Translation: CATSKGSQETQYF.

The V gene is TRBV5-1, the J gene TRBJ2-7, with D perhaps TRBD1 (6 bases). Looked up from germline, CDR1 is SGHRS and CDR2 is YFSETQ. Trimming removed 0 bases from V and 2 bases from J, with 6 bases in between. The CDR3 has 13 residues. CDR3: CASSLGDTYEQYF. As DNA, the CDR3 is TGCGCCAGCAGCTTGGGGGACACCTACGAGCAGTACTTC. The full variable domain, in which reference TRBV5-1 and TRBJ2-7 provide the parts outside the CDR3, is KAGVTQTPRYLIKTRGQQVTLSCSPISGHRSVSWYQQTPGQGLQFLFEYFSETQRNKGNFPGRFSGRQFSNSRSEMNVSTLELGDSALYLCASSLGDTYEQYFGPGTRLTVT.

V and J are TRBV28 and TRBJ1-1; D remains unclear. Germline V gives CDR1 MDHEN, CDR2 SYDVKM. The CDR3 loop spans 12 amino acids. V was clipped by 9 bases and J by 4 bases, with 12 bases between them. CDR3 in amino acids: CASTPRGTEAFF. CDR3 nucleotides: TGTGCCAGTACCCCCCGGGGCACTGAAGCTTTCTTT.

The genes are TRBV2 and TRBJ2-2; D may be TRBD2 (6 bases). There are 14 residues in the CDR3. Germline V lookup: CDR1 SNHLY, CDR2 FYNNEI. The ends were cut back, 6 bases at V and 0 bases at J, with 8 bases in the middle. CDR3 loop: CASRLASNTGELFF. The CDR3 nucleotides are TGTGCCAGCAGGCTAGCGTCGAACACCGGGGAGCTGTTTTTT.

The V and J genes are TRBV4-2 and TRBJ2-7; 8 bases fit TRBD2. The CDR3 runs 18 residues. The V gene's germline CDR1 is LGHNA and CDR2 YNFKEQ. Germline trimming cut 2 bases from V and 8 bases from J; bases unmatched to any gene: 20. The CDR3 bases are TGTGCCAGCAGCCAACCACTAGAGATGAGCGGGGGTCCCTCTCAGCAGTACTTC. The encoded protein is CASSQPLEMSGGPSQQYF.

The CDR3 loop reads CSARDHEEGYGYTF. As DNA, the CDR3 is TGCAGTGCTAGAGATCACGAGGAGGGCTATGGCTACACCTTC. The rearrangement links TRBV20-1 to TRBJ1-2; D not certain. The CDR3 is 14 residues long. Germline loops: CDR1 DFQATT, CDR2 SNEGSKA (reference sequence). The V gene lost 0 bases and the J gene lost 4 bases, with 12 bases spanning the gap.

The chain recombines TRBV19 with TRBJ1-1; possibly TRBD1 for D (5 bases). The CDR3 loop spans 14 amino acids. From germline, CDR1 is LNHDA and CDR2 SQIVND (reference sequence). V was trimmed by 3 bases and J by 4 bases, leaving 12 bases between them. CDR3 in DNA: TGTGCCAGTAGTATCACCGGGGGAGGCACTGAAGCTTTCTTT. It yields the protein CASSITGGGTEAFF.

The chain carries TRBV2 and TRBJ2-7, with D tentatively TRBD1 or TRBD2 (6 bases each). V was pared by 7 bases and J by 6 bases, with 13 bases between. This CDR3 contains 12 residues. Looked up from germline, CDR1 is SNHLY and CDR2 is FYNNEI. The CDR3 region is CASTRGQGEQYF. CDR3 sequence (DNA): TGTGCCAGCACACGGGGGCAGGGCGAGCAGTACTTC. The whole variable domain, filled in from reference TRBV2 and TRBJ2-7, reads EPEVTQTPSHQVTQMGQEVILRCVPISNHLYFYWYRQILGQKVEFLVSFYNNEISEKSEIFDDQFSVERPDGSNFTLKIRSTKLEDSAMYFCASTRGQGEQYFGPGTRLTVT.

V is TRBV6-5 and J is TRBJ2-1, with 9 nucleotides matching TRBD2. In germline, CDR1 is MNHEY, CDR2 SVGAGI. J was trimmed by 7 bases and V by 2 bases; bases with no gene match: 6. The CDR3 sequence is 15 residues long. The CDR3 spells CASSYISGGLNEQFF. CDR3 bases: TGTGCCAGCAGTTACATTAGCGGGGGATTAAATGAGCAGTTCTTC.

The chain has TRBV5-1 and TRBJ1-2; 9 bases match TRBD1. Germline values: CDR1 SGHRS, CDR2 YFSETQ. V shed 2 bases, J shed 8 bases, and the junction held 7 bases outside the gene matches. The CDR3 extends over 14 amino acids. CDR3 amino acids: CASSFPDRGGGYTF. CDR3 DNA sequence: TGCGCCAGCAGCTTCCCGGACAGGGGAGGCGGCTACACCTTC.

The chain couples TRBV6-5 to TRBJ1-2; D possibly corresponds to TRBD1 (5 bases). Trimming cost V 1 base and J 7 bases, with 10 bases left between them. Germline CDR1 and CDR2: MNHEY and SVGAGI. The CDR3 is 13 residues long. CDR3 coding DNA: TGTGCCAGCAGTTACTTCCAGGGCTCTGGCTACACCTTC. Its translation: CASSYFQGSGYTF.

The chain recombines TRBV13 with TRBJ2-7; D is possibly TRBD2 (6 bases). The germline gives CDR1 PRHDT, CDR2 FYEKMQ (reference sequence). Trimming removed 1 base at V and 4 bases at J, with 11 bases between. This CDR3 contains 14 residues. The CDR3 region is CASSLAGVLYEQYF. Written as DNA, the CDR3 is TGTGCCAGCAGCTTAGCGGGAGTTCTTTACGAGCAGTACTTC.

CDR3 sequence reads: CASSIVVGSSYNEQFF. The CDR3 DNA sequence: TGTGCCAGTAGTATTGTTGTAGGGAGCTCCTACAATGAGCAGTTCTTC. V is TRBV19 and J is TRBJ2-1, with D possibly matching TRBD2 (5 bases). CDR3 size: 16 residues. Germline V gene sequence: CDR1 LNHDA, CDR2 SQIVND (reference sequence). With 3 bases removed from V and 0 bases from J, the gap between germline ends came to 12 bases. Variable domain in full (rest from reference TRBV19 and TRBJ2-1): DGGITQSPKYLFRKEGQNVTLSCEQNLNHDAMYWYRQDPGQGLRLIYYSQIVNDFQKGDIAEGYSVSREKKESFPLTVTSAQKNPTAFYLCASSIVVGSSYNEQFFGPGTRLTVL.

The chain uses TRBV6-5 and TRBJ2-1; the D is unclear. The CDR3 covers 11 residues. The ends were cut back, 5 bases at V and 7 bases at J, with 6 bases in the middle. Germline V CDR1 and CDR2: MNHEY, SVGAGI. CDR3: CASSRRNEQFF. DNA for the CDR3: TGTGCCAGCAGTCGAAGGAATGAGCAGTTCTTC.

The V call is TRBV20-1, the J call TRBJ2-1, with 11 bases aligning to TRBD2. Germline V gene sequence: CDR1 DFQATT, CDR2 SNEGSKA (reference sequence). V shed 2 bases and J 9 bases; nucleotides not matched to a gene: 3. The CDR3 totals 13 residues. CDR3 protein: CSARLAGGGEQFF. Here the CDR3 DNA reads TGCAGTGCTAGACTAGCGGGAGGAGGTGAGCAGTTCTTC.

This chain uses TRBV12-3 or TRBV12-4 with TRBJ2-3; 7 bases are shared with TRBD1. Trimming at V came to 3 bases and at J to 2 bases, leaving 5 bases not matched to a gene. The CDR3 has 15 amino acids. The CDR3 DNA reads TGTGCCAGCAGTTTGTCGGACAGGAACACAGATACGCAGTATTTT. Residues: CASSLSDRNTDTQYF.

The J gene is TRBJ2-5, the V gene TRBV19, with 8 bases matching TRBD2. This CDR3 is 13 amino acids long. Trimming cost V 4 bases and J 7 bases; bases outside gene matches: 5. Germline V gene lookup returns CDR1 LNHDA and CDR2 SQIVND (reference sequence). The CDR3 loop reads CASSNGREGTQYF. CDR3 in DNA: TGTGCCAGTAGTAACGGTCGGGAGGGGACCCAGTACTTC.

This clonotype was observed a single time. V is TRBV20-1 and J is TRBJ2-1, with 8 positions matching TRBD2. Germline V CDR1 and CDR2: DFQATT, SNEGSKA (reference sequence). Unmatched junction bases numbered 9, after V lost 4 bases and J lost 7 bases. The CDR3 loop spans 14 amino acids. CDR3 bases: TGCAGTGCTAATCCGGGAGGGTACTTGAATGAGCAGTTCTTC. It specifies CSANPGGYLNEQFF.

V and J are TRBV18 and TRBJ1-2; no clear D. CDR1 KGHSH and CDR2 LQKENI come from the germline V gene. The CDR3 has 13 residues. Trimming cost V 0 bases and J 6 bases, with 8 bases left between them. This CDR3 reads CASSPPVNDGYTF. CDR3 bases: TGTGCCAGCTCACCACCGGTAAACGATGGCTACACCTTC.

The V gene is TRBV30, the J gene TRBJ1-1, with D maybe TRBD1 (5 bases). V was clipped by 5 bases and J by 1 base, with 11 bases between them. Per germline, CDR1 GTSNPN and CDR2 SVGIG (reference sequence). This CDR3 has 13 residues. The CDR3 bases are TGTGCCTGGCAACGGACACAGAACACTGAAGCTTTCTTT. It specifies CAWQRTQNTEAFF.

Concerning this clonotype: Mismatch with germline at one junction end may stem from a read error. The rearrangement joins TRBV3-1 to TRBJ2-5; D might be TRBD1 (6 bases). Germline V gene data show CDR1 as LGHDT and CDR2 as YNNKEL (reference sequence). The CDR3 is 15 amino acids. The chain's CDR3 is CASIQGRGSGETQYF. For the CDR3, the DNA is TGTGCCAGCATCCAAGGCAGGGGCAGTGGAGAGACCCAGTACTTC.

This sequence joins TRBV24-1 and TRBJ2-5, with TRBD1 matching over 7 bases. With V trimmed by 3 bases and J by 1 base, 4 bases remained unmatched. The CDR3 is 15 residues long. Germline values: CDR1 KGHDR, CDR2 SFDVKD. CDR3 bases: TGTGCCACCAGTGATGGGTCAGGGGGCCAAGAGACCCAGTACTTC. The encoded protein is CATSDGSGGQETQYF.

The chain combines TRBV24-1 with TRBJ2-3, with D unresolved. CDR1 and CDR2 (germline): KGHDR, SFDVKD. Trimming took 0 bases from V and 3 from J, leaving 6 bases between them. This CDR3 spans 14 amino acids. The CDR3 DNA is TGTGCCACCAGTGATTTGGAGGTTACAGATACGCAGTATTTT. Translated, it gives CATSDLEVTDTQYF.